This T cell receptor (beta chain) came from a study of response to subunit inactivated influenza vaccine (dated by TCRdb to between 2018 and 2020). Concerning the study at large: Deep quantitative T cell receptor repertoire profiling was used in the study to track responses to a trivalent subunit inactivated influenza vaccine. The full study reports these points: The authors suggested that each seasonal influenza vaccination may recruit only a limited number of new T cells.

This clonotype occurred a few times. The clone's antigen remains unknown. Within one base of it there is no much larger clone, and no base qualities were kept. Libraries were constructed by RT-PCR. TCRdb records Illumina HiSeq 2500 as the sequencer. Starting from the raw public reads, TCRdb applied fastp trimming at Q25, assembled clones with MiXCR and retained in-frame beta chains. Duplicate CDR3 protein sequences are folded into a single record with the most common DNA and genes. Within this sample are 650,000 to 700,000 distinct CDR3 sequences, with about a sixth of them counted one time only. The ten largest clones capture around 10% of the sample. This TCR was recovered from a middle-aged man who received an inactivated influenza vaccine. Donor details come from another sample of the same person, matched by shared clones. The sequenced sample was PBMCs from blood, obtained about 12 days after vaccination.

The nucleotide sequence reads as follows: TGTGCCAGCAGCCAATTTATTCAGGGGCGGGGGGAGACCCAGTACTTC. This sequence encodes CASSQFIQGRGETQYF. The V gene is TRBV3-1 and the J gene is TRBJ2-5; the best D guess is TRBD2, with 7 bases matching. Including cysteine and phenylalanine, the CDR3 has 16 amino acids. Left in the record is the CDR3 DNA by itself, 48 bases read in frame from the first base. V loses 2 bases, J loses 5 bases, and the germline ends lie 18 bases apart. Taken from the germline V gene (reference sequence), the CDR1 and CDR2 loops are LGHDT and YNNKEL.